These 32 T cell receptor beta chains were sequenced from one sample in a study of Graves' ophthalmopathy and Graves' hyperthyroidism (dated by TCRdb to between 2018 and 2020). The sample was run on an Illumina HiSeq 2000. For repertoire sequencing, TCR beta CDR3 regions were amplified from RNA transcripts. HTBI primers and the Qiagen OneStep RT-PCR kit were used in a first-round RT-PCR, which was followed by a second-round multiplex PCR, size selection and purification. The public sequencing data were trimmed at Q25 with fastp and processed into clonotypes with MiXCR by TCRdb, which kept only in-frame beta chains. Every distinct CDR3 protein forms one entry, paired with its most common genes and DNA. A total of about 740,000 distinct CDR3 sequences appear in this sample, approximately 40% of them only once. The ten top clones hold roughly 46% of the sample. The sequenced sample was peripheral blood. Receptors originate from an adult man with Graves' ophthalmopathy.

The J gene is TRBJ2-7, the V gene TRBV11-2; 11 nucleotides line up with TRBD2. Germline loops: CDR1 SGHAT, CDR2 FQNNGV. This CDR3 has 16 residues. J gave up 2 bases and V 5 bases, and 8 bases lay outside the gene matches. CDR3 region: CASSLRGTSGTYEQYF. CDR3 bases: TGTGCCAGCAGCCTCCGAGGGACTAGCGGTACCTACGAGCAGTACTTC.

This clonotype has a count of ten or more. The CDR3 loop reads CASSLGSTGYQPQHF. For the CDR3, the DNA is TGTGCCAGCAGCTTAGGATCAACAGGGTATCAGCCCCAGCATTTT. The chain recombines TRBV11-2 with TRBJ1-5, with a weak D call TRBD1 (6 bases). CDR1 SGHAT and CDR2 FQNNGV come from the germline V gene. The length of the CDR3 is 15 residues. V dropped 1 base and J dropped 5 bases, with 12 bases sitting between them.

V and J are TRBV12-3 or TRBV12-4 and TRBJ1-2; no clear D. V was cut by 0 bases and J by 0 bases, with 8 bases left in between. The CDR3 covers 15 residues. The CDR3 spells CASSLARVANYGYTF. In nucleotides, the CDR3 is TGTGCCAGCAGTTTAGCGCGAGTAGCTAACTATGGCTACACCTTC.

Comments on this clonotype: A much more abundant neighbour one base away suggests this may be a read error. The V gene is TRBV5-6, the J gene TRBJ2-5; D is ambiguous. Germline V gene data show CDR1 as SGHDT and CDR2 as YYEEEE. The CDR3 has 13 residues. CDR3 region: CASSLGSEETRYF. CDR3 sequence (DNA): TGTGCCAGCAGCTTAGGCAGCGAAGAGACCCGGTACTTC.

This CDR3 is CASRDRATNGYTF. CDR3 in DNA: TGTGCCAGCAGGGACAGAGCAACTAATGGCTACACCTTC. This chain connects TRBV2 to TRBJ1-2; TRBD1 is a possible D gene (6 bases). The CDR3 loop spans 13 amino acids. Germline assignment: CDR1 SNHLY and CDR2 FYNNEI. Trimming shortened V by 6 bases and J by 6 bases, and 14 bases separated the two germline ends.

The V gene is TRBV15, the J gene TRBJ2-7; a possible D gene is TRBD1 (5 bases). Germline lookup yields CDR1 LNHNV and CDR2 YYDKDF (reference sequence). Trimming removed 1 base at V and 7 bases at J, with 11 bases between. This CDR3 has 13 amino acids. The DNA for the CDR3 is TGTGCCACCAGCAGAGTGGGGCAGGGAGAGCAGTACTTC. It translates to CATSRVGQGEQYF.

This clonotype was observed a few times. This chain links TRBV16 with TRBJ2-7; D is unclear. CDR1 is KGHSY and CDR2 is FQNENV in the germline V gene. This CDR3 contains 12 residues. V was clipped by 4 bases and J by 4 bases, with 8 bases between them. CDR3 residues: CASSRGIYEQYF. CDR3 DNA sequence: TGTGCCAGCAGCCGCGGAATTTACGAGCAGTACTTC.

Note on this clonotype: A read error may explain this, as a much larger clone is one base away. This chain links TRBV11-2 with TRBJ1-2; 7 bases are a match to TRBD1. The CDR3 is 15 residues long. Germline V gene sequence: CDR1 SGHAT, CDR2 FQNNGV. CDR3 amino acids: CTSSRYTGDLYGYTF. The CDR3 coding sequence is TGTACCAGCAGCCGATACACAGGGGACCTCTATGGCTACACCTTC.

The CDR3: CASSPSRTRATNEKLFF. The CDR3 DNA reads TGTGCCAGTAGTCCCTCCAGGACCCGGGCGACTAATGAAAAACTGTTTTTT. This rearrangement joins TRBV19 to TRBJ1-4; D unclear. The length of the CDR3 is 17 residues. Germline values: CDR1 LNHDA, CDR2 SQIVND (reference sequence). Trimming cost V 5 bases and J 2 bases, with 18 bases left between them.

The chain has TRBV10-3 and TRBJ1-3, with D uncertain. The last part of the DNA fits TRBJ2-3 better; the J call may be wrong. This CDR3 is 16 amino acids long. Germline CDR1 and CDR2: ENHRY and SYGVKD. The DNA for the CDR3 is TGTGCCATCAGTGAACGTGCTCGAGCACCCGCAGATACGCAGTATTTT. Its translation is CAISERARAPADTQYF.

This clonotype has a count of ten or more. V usage is TRBV7-3 and J usage is TRBJ2-7; a weak D match, TRBD1 (5 bases). The germline V and J ends were trimmed by 4 bases and 6 bases, with 13 bases remaining between them. CDR1 SGHTA and CDR2 FQGTGA come from the germline V gene. The CDR3 runs to 13 residues. CDR3 DNA: TGTGCCAGCAGCTCGTCCCCAGGGTTCGAGCAGTACTTC. It yields the protein CASSSSPGFEQYF.

The rearrangement links TRBV10-3 to TRBJ1-5; 8 bases align to TRBD1. The CDR3 consists of 13 residues. Germline assignment: CDR1 ENHRY and CDR2 SYGVKD. The J segment lost 16 bases and the V segment lost 1 base, leaving 9 bases of the junction unmatched. The CDR3 protein is CAISEFRGTGLHF. The CDR3 nucleotides are TGTGCCATCAGTGAGTTTCGAGGGACAGGCCTACATTTT.

This clonotype was picked up many times. CDR3 sequence reads: CATSLTGGMGETQYF. The DNA of the CDR3 is TGTGCCACCAGCCTTACTGGGGGTATGGGAGAGACCCAGTACTTC. The chain carries TRBV15 and TRBJ2-5; D is possibly TRBD1 or TRBD2 (5 bases each). Trimming stripped 5 bases from V and 4 bases from J, with 17 bases between. The CDR3 has 15 amino acids. Germline V CDR1 and CDR2: LNHNV, YYDKDF (reference sequence).

V usage is TRBV25-1 and J usage is TRBJ1-2; 7 nucleotides agree with TRBD1. The CDR3 extends over 15 amino acids. Germline values: CDR1 MGHDK, CDR2 SYGVNS. V was pared by 3 bases and J by 6 bases, with 10 bases of the junction left unmatched. CDR3 sequence (DNA): TGTGCCAGCAGTGATAGTGCCGGGACAGAGAATGGCTACACCTTC. This encodes CASSDSAGTENGYTF.

This clonotype was recorded many times. This chain joins TRBV15 and TRBJ2-5, with D tentatively TRBD1 (5 bases). The V gene lost 0 bases and the J gene lost 5 bases, with 10 bases spanning the gap. The CDR3 has 14 residues. Germline lookup yields CDR1 LNHNV and CDR2 YYDKDF (reference sequence). CDR3 in DNA: TGTGCCACCAGCAGAGATATCACAGGCGAGACCCAGTACTTC. This encodes CATSRDITGETQYF. Variable domain in full (rest from reference TRBV15 and TRBJ2-5): DAMVIQNPRYQVTQFGKPVTLSCSQTLNHNVMYWYQQKSSQAPKLLFHYYDKDFNNEADTPDNFQSRRPNTSFCFLDIRSPGLGDTAMYLCATSRDITGETQYFGPGTRLLVL.

The chain recombines TRBV7-2 with TRBJ2-5; the match to TRBD2 covers 10 bases. The CDR3 covers 16 residues. CDR1 and CDR2 (germline): SGHTA, FQGNSA. V lost 1 base, J lost 5 bases, and 7 bases stayed unmatched. CDR3 DNA: TGTGCCAGCAGCTTAGGAGCTAGCGGGAGCGGGGAGACCCAGTACTTC. Protein: CASSLGASGSGETQYF.

A word on this clonotype: An end of the junction differs from the germline gene, which may be a read error. CDR3 DNA sequence: TGCGCCAGCAGCCCGCTGCTGGGGGACAGGGCGCTGCAAGAGACCCAGTACTTC. Translating it yields CASSPLLGDRALQETQYF. This chain uses TRBV11-2 with TRBJ2-5; TRBD1 agrees at 9 bases. The CDR3 spans 18 residues. Germline V gene sequence: CDR1 SGHAT, CDR2 FQNNGV.

The chain links TRBV6-4 to TRBJ2-7, with 14 nucleotides matching TRBD2. Germline CDR1 MRHNA, CDR2 SNTAGT. The CDR3 runs 14 residues. The trim removed 7 bases at V and 7 bases at J, leaving 6 bases unmatched. DNA of the CDR3: TGTGCCAGCACGCGACTAGCGGGAGGGCAAGAGCAGTACTTC. Amino acids: CASTRLAGGQEQYF.

The V gene is TRBV7-9, the J gene TRBJ1-4; tentative D call: TRBD1 (5 bases). V dropped 8 bases and J dropped 8 bases, with 9 bases sitting between them. Germline V gene sequence: CDR1 SEHNR, CDR2 FQNEAQ (reference sequence). There are 11 residues in the CDR3. For the CDR3, the DNA is TGTGCCAGCTGGGGCTCCGAAAAACTGTTTTTT. Translating it yields CASWGSEKLFF.

The chain couples TRBV14 to TRBJ2-6; D unclear. V lost 1 base, J lost 7 bases, and 5 bases lay in between. Germline V gene sequence: CDR1 SGHDN, CDR2 FVKESK. This CDR3 is 13 amino acids long. In DNA, the CDR3 is TGTGCCAGCAGCCAAGTAAGCGCCAACGTCCTGACTTTC. It specifies CASSQVSANVLTF.

This clonotype has a handful of counts. The chain employs TRBV20-1 and TRBJ2-7; 8 bases align to TRBD2. The ends lost 4 bases at V and 3 bases at J; junction bases unmatched: 5. Looked up from germline, CDR1 is DFQATT and CDR2 is SNEGSKA (reference sequence). The CDR3 is made up of 13 amino acids. The CDR3 DNA is TGCAGTGCTACCCCCGCGGGAGGCTACGAGCAGTACTTC. Protein sequence: CSATPAGGYEQYF.

This clonotype was recorded a few times. The chain recombines TRBV2 with TRBJ2-7, with 10 bases lining up with TRBD1. Germline V gene data show CDR1 as SNHLY and CDR2 as FYNNEI. There are 16 residues in the CDR3. V lost 3 bases to trimming and J lost 4 bases; unmatched junction nucleotides: 9. CDR3 sequence: CASSEWAGTGDYEQYF. For the CDR3, the DNA is TGTGCCAGCAGTGAGTGGGCCGGGACAGGGGATTACGAGCAGTACTTC.

The V gene is TRBV20-1, the J gene TRBJ2-5, with no clear D. The CDR3 is made up of 12 amino acids. The germline V gene encodes CDR1 DFQATT and CDR2 SNEGSKA (reference sequence). Trimming left V 6 bases short and J 1 base short, with 9 bases between. CDR3 sequence: CSAVGFQETQYF. CDR3 coding DNA: TGCAGTGCCGTGGGGTTCCAAGAGACCCAGTACTTC.

This clonotype was found many times. An end of the junction differs from the germline gene, which may be a read error. This chain uses TRBV5-6 with TRBJ1-1; D gene ambiguous. This CDR3 has 15 residues. Per the germline V gene, CDR1 is SGHDT and CDR2 is YYEEEE. The CDR3, as DNA: TGTGCCAGCAGCCCTAAAGGGCACGGGAACGCTGAAGCTTTCTTT. This encodes CASSPKGHGNAEAFF.

This clonotype was found many times. The chain employs TRBV6-5 and TRBJ2-7; possibly TRBD2 for D (5 bases). This CDR3 is 15 amino acids long. CDR1 is MNHEY and CDR2 is SVGAGI in the germline V gene. V gave up 0 bases and J gave up 4 bases, with 13 bases separating them. The CDR3 DNA follows: TGTGCCAGCAGTTACTCGAGGGTCGGGCAATACGAGCAGTACTTC. The encoded protein is CASSYSRVGQYEQYF.

The CDR3: CATKAGQVSETQYF. DNA for the CDR3: TGTGCCACCAAGGCAGGGCAAGTATCAGAGACCCAGTACTTC. This sequence joins TRBV7-9 and TRBJ2-5; weak D call: TRBD1 (5 bases). The germline V and J ends were trimmed by 10 bases and 4 bases, with 19 bases remaining between them. Germline assignment: CDR1 SEHNR and CDR2 FQNEAQ (reference sequence). The CDR3 totals 14 residues. Together with reference TRBV7-9 and TRBJ2-5, the CDR3 gives the full variable domain: DTGVSQNPRHKITKRGQNVTFRCDPISEHNRLYWYRQTLGQGPEFLTYFQNEAQLEKSRLLSDRFSAERPKGSFSTLEIQRTEQGDSAMYLCATKAGQVSETQYFGPGTRLLVL.

In regard to this clonotype: This clone may be a read error of a much larger clone one base away. The chain recombines TRBV19 with TRBJ1-6; no clear D. Germline V gives CDR1 LNHDA, CDR2 SQIVND (reference sequence). The CDR3 covers 12 residues. Here the CDR3 DNA reads TGTGCCGGTAGTATAGCGGACGGACCCCTCCACTTT. Translating gives CAGSIADGPLHF.

This clonotype has just a few counts. The J gene is TRBJ1-2, the V gene TRBV25-1; D is ambiguous. The CDR3 has 13 residues. Looked up from germline, CDR1 is MGHDK and CDR2 is SYGVNS. The germline V and J ends were trimmed by 6 bases and 2 bases, with 10 bases remaining between them. CDR3 residues: CASRPTSNYGYTF. The CDR3 region has the DNA TGTGCCAGCAGACCAACAAGCAACTATGGCTACACCTTC.

There are a few counts of this clonotype. The CDR3 is CASSQVLQSYEQYF. The CDR3 region has the DNA TGTGCCAGCAGCCAAGTCTTACAGAGTTACGAGCAGTACTTC. The chain couples TRBV7-9 to TRBJ2-7; D unclear. The V gene's germline CDR1 is SEHNR and CDR2 FQNEAQ (reference sequence). Trimming removed 5 bases at V and 4 bases at J, with 15 bases between. The CDR3 has 14 residues.

This chain uses TRBV10-2 with TRBJ1-1, with D unresolved. The CDR3 is 14 amino acids. Germline CDR1 reads WSHSY; CDR2 reads SAAADI. V was cut by 2 bases and J by 1 base, with 8 bases left in between. As DNA, the CDR3 is TGCGCCAGCAGTGAGGGGAGGCAGAACACTGAAGCTTTCTTT. It is translated as CASSEGRQNTEAFF.

Ten or more counts support this clonotype. J is TRBJ2-7 and V is TRBV10-3; maybe TRBD1 (7 bases). CDR1 is ENHRY, CDR2 SYGVKD, per germline. This CDR3 contains 13 residues. V lost 7 bases to trimming and J lost 1 base, with 11 bases between them. In nucleotides, the CDR3 is TGTGCCATCAAGGAGGGACAGTCCTACGAGCAGTACTTC. This gives the protein CAIKEGQSYEQYF.

This clonotype was counted only a few times. The CDR3 loop is CASSYSGGVTEAFF. Here the CDR3 DNA reads TGTGCCAGCAGCTATTCGGGGGGCGTCACTGAAGCTTTCTTT. The chain uses TRBV7-9 and TRBJ1-1; D is possibly TRBD1 (6 bases). Germline V CDR1 and CDR2: SEHNR, FQNEAQ (reference sequence). V lost 4 bases and J lost 4, with 13 bases in between. This CDR3 has 14 residues.